This entry lists 9 T cell receptor beta chains sequenced from one sample in a study of OX40 agonist ivuxolimab in advanced cancers. Libraries were prepared by immunoSEQ multiplex PCR; TCRdb keeps only in-frame clonotypes and omits some of them. The sample includes about 32,000 clones, roughly four fifths of them seen just once. The source was CD4+ or CD8+ T cells sorted from blood, collected in a trial of the OX40 agonist ivuxolimab. Source of these receptors: an adult with an advanced solid tumor such as melanoma, head and neck, liver or kidney cancer.

This CDR3 is CASSSGQNNEKLFF. CDR3 DNA: TGTGCCAGCAGTTCGGGGCAGAATAATGAAAAACTGTTTTTT. J is TRBJ1-4 and V is TRBV6-5; D is possibly TRBD1 (5 bases). CDR1 is MNHEY, CDR2 SVGAGI, per germline. Trimming removed 4 bases from V and 4 bases from J, with 10 bases in between. The CDR3 sequence is 14 residues long.

This chain joins TRBV19 and TRBJ1-1, with D tentatively TRBD1 (5 bases). This CDR3 has 15 residues. Germline lookup yields CDR1 LNHDA and CDR2 SQIVND (reference sequence). Trimming left V 2 bases short and J 4 bases short, with 14 bases between. The CDR3 region is CASSIFGGGSTEAFF. CDR3 bases: TGTGCCAGTAGTATATTTGGCGGGGGAAGCACTGAAGCTTTCTTT.

V and J are TRBV11-2 and TRBJ2-7, with 10 bases identical to TRBD1. Germline lookup yields CDR1 SGHAT and CDR2 FQNNGV. The CDR3 is made up of 14 amino acids. J lost 4 bases, V lost 3 bases, and 3 bases had no gene match. In nucleotides, the CDR3 is TGTGCCAGCAGCTTTTGGGACAGGGGTTACGAGCAGTACTTC. It is translated as CASSFWDRGYEQYF.

The chain joins TRBV18 to TRBJ2-1, with 15 positions matching TRBD2. The CDR3 sequence is 16 residues long. The germline CDR1 and CDR2 sequences are KGHSH and LQKENI. The ends lost 0 bases at V and 7 bases at J; junction bases unmatched: 1. DNA of the CDR3: TGTGCCAGCTCACCACCGGGACTAGCGGGAGGTAATGAGCAGTTCTTC. This sequence encodes CASSPPGLAGGNEQFF.

This chain links TRBV7-3 with TRBJ2-5; 8 bases fit TRBD2. The CDR3 is 15 residues long. The V and J ends lost 0 bases and 5 bases, in that order; junction bases with no gene match: 5. Germline lookup yields CDR1 SGHTA and CDR2 FQGTGA. CDR3 coding DNA: TGTGCCAGCAGCTTAACGGCGGGAGGAGGGGAGACCCAGTACTTC. Protein product: CASSLTAGGGETQYF.

V and J are TRBV28 and TRBJ2-7, with D possibly matching TRBD2 (5 bases). V was clipped by 5 bases and J by 1 base, with 15 bases between them. Germline V gene data show CDR1 as MDHEN and CDR2 as SYDVKM. The CDR3 has 15 residues. The DNA for the CDR3 is TGTGCCAGCAGTATAACACGAGGGATATCCTACGAGCAGTACTTC. Amino acids: CASSITRGISYEQYF.

The chain couples TRBV9 to TRBJ2-3; maybe TRBD1 (5 bases). There are 13 residues in the CDR3. The V gene lost 3 bases and the J gene lost 4 bases, with 9 bases spanning the gap. Germline CDR1 is SGDLS and CDR2 is YYNGEE. The CDR3 nucleotides are TGTGCCAGCAGCGACAGCAGGGCAGATACGCAGTATTTT. As protein: CASSDSRADTQYF.

The chain couples TRBV5-1 to TRBJ1-6; D is undetermined. The CDR3 consists of 13 residues. V lost 6 bases, J lost 5 bases, and 9 bases lay in between. Germline CDR1 SGHRS, CDR2 YFSETQ. CDR3 amino acids: CASKRENNSPLHF. CDR3 nucleotide sequence: TGCGCCAGCAAGAGGGAAAATAATTCACCCCTCCACTTT.

This clone showed up just a few times. The rearrangement joins TRBV7-9 to TRBJ1-3; 9 nucleotides match TRBD1. The CDR3 totals 18 residues. Per the germline V gene, CDR1 is SEHNR and CDR2 is FQNEAQ (reference sequence). The V segment lost 4 bases and the J segment 2 bases; nucleotides outside the gene matches: 12. The CDR3 coding sequence is TGTGCCAGCAGCTACCGCGAACCGACAGGGGGGACTGGAAACACCATATATTTT. Its protein product is CASSYREPTGGTGNTIYF.